In its sample, the clone carrying this T cell receptor (beta chain) was seen a few times. For the second PCR, which ran for roughly 7 to 11 cycles, a sample-barcoded 5' primer and a J-beta primer mix were used. MiXCR was run by TCRdb on the 5' RACE reads, yielding one entry per CDR3 protein. The sample records roughly 1.5 million distinct CDR3 sequences, about 42% being singletons. Samples each had at least 5 micrograms of total RNA extracted. The record originates from a study of blood T cells in healthy people across ages. Per the germline V gene, CDR1 is SEHNR and CDR2 is FQNEAQ (reference sequence). CDR3 length: 14 residues. Deletions cut 0 bases from V and 8 bases from J, with 13 bases between.

This receptor was taken from a woman in her late teens or twenties in good health. The sequencing sample was made of blood. The chain uses TRBV7-9 and TRBJ1-2; D is uncertain. CDR3 in amino acids: CASSLARTMGGYTF. DNA of the CDR3: TGTGCCAGCAGCTTAGCGCGGACGATGGGCGGCTACACCTTC.